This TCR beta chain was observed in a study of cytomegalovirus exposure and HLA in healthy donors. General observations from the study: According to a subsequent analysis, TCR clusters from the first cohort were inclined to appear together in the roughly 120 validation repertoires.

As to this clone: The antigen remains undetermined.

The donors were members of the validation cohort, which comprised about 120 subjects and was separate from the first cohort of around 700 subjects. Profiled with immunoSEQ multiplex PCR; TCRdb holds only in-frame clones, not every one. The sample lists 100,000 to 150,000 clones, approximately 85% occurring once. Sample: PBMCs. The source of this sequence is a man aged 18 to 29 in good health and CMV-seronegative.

The CDR3 DNA follows: TGTGCCAGTAGCTTAAATGAAAAACTGTTTTTT. As protein: CASSLNEKLFF. This sequence joins TRBV19 and TRBJ1-4; unclear D gene. Germline V gene data show CDR1 as LNHDA and CDR2 as SQIVND (reference sequence). The germline V and J ends were trimmed by 6 bases and 5 bases, with 4 bases remaining between them. The CDR3 is 11 residues long.